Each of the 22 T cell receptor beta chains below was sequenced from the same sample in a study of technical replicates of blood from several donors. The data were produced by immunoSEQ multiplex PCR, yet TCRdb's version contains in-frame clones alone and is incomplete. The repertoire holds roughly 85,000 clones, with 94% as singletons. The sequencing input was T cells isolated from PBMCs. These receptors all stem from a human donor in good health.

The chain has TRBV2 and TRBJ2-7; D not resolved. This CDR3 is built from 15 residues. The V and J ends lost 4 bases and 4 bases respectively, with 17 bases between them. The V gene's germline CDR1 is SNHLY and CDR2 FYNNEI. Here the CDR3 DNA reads TGTGCCAGCAGTGTCACCCAGAAAAATCCTTACGAGCAGTACTTC. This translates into CASSVTQKNPYEQYF. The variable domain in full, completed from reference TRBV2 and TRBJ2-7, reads EPEVTQTPSHQVTQMGQEVILRCVPISNHLYFYWYRQILGQKVEFLVSFYNNEISEKSEIFDDQFSVERPDGSNFTLKIRSTKLEDSAMYFCASSVTQKNPYEQYFGPGTRLTVT.

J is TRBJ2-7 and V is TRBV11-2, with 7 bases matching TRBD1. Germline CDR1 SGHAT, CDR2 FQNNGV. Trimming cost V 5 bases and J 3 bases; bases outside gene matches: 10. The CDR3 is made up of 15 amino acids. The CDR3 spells CASSPYITGDYEQYF. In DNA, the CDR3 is TGTGCCAGCAGCCCATATATCACAGGGGACTACGAGCAGTACTTC.

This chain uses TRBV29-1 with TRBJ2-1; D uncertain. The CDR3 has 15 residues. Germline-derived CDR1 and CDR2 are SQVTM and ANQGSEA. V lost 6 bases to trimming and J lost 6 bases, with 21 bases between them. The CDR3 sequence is CSVVLGSRVFNEQFF. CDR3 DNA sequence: TGCAGCGTCGTCCTCGGGTCACGCGTATTCAATGAGCAGTTCTTC.

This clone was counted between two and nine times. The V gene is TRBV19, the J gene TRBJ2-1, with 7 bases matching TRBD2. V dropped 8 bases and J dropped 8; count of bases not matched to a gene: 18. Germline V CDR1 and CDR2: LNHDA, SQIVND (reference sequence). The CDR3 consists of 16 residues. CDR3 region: CASRGVWEGSAHEQFF. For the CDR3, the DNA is TGTGCCAGTCGGGGGGTGTGGGAGGGTTCGGCTCATGAGCAGTTCTTC.

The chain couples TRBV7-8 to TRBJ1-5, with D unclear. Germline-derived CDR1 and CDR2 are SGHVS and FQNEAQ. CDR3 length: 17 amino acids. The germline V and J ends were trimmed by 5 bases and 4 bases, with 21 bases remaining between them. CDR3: CASSPKRLALENQPQHF. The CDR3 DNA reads TGTGCCAGCAGCCCGAAACGGCTGGCCCTAGAAAATCAGCCCCAGCATTTT.

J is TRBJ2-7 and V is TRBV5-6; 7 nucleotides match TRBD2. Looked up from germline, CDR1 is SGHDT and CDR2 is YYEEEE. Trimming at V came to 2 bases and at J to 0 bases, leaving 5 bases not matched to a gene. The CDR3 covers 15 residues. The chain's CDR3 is CASSFYPSGSYEQYF. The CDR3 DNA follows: TGTGCCAGCAGCTTTTATCCTAGCGGCTCCTACGAGCAGTACTTC.

The chain's CDR3 is CASSSRLAGGYSGANVLTF. CDR3 DNA sequence: TGTGCCAGCAGTTCCCGACTAGCGGGGGGATACTCTGGGGCCAACGTCCTGACTTTC. This chain links TRBV27 with TRBJ2-6; 13 bases fit TRBD2. With V trimmed by 4 bases and J by 0 bases, 6 bases remained unmatched. The CDR3 extends over 19 amino acids. Germline CDR1 reads MNHEY; CDR2 reads SMNVEV (reference sequence).

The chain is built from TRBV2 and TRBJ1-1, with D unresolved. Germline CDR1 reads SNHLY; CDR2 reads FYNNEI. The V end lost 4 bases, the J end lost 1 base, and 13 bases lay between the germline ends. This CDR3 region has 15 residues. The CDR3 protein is CASSGRVLENTEAFF. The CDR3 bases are TGTGCCAGCAGTGGGAGGGTGTTAGAGAACACTGAAGCTTTCTTT.

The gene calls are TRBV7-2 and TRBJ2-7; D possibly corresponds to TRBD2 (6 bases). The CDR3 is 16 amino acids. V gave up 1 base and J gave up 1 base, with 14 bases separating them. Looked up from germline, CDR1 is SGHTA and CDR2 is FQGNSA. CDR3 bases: TGTGCCAGCAGCTTAGTTAGCGGTCGACGTTCCTACGAGCAGTACTTC. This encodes CASSLVSGRRSYEQYF. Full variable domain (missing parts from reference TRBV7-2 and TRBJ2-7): GAGVSQSPSNKVTEKGKDVELRCDPISGHTALYWYRQSLGQGLEFLIYFQGNSAPDKSGLPSDRFSAERTGGSVSTLTIQRTQQEDSAVYLCASSLVSGRRSYEQYFGPGTRLTVT.

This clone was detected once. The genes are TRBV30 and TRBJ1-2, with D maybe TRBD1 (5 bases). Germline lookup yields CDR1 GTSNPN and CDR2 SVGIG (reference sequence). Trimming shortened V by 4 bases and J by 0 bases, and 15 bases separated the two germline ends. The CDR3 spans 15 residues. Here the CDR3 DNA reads TGTGCCTGGATTGGGGGGAATCCTCCTAACTATGGCTACACCTTC. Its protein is CAWIGGNPPNYGYTF.

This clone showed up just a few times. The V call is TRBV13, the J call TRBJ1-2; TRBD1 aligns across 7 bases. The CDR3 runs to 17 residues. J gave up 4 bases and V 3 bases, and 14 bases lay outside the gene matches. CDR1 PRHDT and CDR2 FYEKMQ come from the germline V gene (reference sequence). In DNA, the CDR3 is TGTGCCAGCAGCTTTCTAGGACAGGTCGACCTGGGCTATGGCTACACCTTC. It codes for CASSFLGQVDLGYGYTF.

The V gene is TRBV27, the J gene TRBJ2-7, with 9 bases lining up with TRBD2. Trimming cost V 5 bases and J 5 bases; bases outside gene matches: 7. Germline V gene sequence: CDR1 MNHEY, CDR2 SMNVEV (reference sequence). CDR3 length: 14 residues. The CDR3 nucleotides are TGTGCCAGCAGTAGTAGCGGGAGAGGGAACGAGCAGTACTTC. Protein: CASSSSGRGNEQYF.

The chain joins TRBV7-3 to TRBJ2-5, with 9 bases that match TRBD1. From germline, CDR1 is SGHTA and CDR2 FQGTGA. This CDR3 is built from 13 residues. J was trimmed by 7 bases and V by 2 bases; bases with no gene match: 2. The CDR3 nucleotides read TGTGCCAGCAGCTTAGGGACAGGGAGGACCCAGTACTTC. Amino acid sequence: CASSLGTGRTQYF. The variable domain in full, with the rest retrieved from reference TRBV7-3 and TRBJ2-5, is GAGVSQTPSNKVTEKGKYVELRCDPISGHTALYWYRQSLGQGPEFLIYFQGTGAADDSGLPNDRFFAVRPEGSVSTLKIQRTERGDSAVYLCASSLGTGRTQYFGPGTRLLVL.

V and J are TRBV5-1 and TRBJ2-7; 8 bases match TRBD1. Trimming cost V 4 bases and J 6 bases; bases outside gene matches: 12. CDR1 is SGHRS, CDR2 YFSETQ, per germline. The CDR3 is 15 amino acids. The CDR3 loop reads CASSPPGQEFVEQYF. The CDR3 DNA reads TGCGCCAGCAGCCCCCCGGGACAGGAGTTTGTCGAGCAGTACTTC.

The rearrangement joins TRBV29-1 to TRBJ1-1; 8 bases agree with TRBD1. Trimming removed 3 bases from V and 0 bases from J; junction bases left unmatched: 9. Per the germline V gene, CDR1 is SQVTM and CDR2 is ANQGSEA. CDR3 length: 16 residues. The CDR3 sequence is CSVDRGPSFMNTEAFF. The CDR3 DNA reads TGCAGCGTTGACAGGGGGCCTTCTTTCATGAACACTGAAGCTTTCTTT.

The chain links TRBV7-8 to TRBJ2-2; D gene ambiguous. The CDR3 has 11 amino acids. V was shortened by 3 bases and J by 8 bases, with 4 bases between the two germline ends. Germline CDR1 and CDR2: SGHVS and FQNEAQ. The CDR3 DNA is TGTGCCAGCAGCTTTAAAGGGGAGCTGTTTTTT. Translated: CASSFKGELFF.

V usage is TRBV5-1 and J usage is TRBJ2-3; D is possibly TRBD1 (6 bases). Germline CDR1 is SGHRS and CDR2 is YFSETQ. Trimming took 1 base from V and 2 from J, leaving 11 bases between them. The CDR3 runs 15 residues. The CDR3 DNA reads TGCGCCAGCAGCTTGTGGGACATAAACACAGATACGCAGTATTTT. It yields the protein CASSLWDINTDTQYF. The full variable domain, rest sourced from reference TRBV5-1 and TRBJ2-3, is KAGVTQTPRYLIKTRGQQVTLSCSPISGHRSVSWYQQTPGQGLQFLFEYFSETQRNKGNFPGRFSGRQFSNSRSEMNVSTLELGDSALYLCASSLWDINTDTQYFGPGTRLTVL.

CDR3 in amino acids: CASIGEAGGFNYGYTF. CDR3 bases: TGTGCCAGTATAGGAGAGGCAGGGGGCTTTAACTATGGCTACACCTTC. The chain joins TRBV19 to TRBJ1-2, with 8 bases that match TRBD1. J gave up 1 base and V 7 bases, and 11 bases lay outside the gene matches. The CDR3 totals 16 residues. The germline gives CDR1 LNHDA, CDR2 SQIVND (reference sequence). Supplemented by reference TRBV19 and TRBJ1-2, the full variable domain reads DGGITQSPKYLFRKEGQNVTLSCEQNLNHDAMYWYRQDPGQGLRLIYYSQIVNDFQKGDIAEGYSVSREKKESFPLTVTSAQKNPTAFYLCASIGEAGGFNYGYTFGSGTRLTVV.

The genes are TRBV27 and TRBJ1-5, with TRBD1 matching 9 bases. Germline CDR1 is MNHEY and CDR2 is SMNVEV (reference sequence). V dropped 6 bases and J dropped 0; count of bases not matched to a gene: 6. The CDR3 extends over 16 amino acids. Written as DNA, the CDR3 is TGTGCCAGCAGGAAACAGGGGGCGTATAGCAATCAGCCCCAGCATTTT. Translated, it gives CASRKQGAYSNQPQHF.

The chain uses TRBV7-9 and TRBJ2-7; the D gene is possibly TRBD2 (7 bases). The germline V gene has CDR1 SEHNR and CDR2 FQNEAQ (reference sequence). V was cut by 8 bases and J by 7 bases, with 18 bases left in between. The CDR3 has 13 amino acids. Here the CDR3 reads CASSREGVREQYF. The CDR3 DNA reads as TGTGCCAGCTCTAGGGAGGGGGTACGGGAGCAGTACTTC. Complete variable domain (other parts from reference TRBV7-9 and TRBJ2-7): DTGVSQNPRHKITKRGQNVTFRCDPISEHNRLYWYRQTLGQGPEFLTYFQNEAQLEKSRLLSDRFSAERPKGSFSTLEIQRTEQGDSAMYLCASSREGVREQYFGPGTRLTVT.

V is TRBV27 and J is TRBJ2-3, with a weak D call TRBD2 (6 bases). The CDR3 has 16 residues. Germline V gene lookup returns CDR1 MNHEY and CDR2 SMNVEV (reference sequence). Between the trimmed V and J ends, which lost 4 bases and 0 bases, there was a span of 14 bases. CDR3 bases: TGTGCCAGCAGTTACGTTAGCGGCCCAAGCACAGATACGCAGTATTTT. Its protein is CASSYVSGPSTDTQYF.

DNA of the CDR3: TGTGCCAGCAGGCGCCTTTCCTACGAGCAGTACTTC. This translates into CASRRLSYEQYF. The chain employs TRBV2 and TRBJ2-7; D uncertain. In germline, CDR1 is SNHLY, CDR2 FYNNEI. The CDR3 is 12 amino acids. V dropped 6 bases and J dropped 1 base, with 7 bases sitting between them. Using reference TRBV2 and TRBJ2-7 for the parts outside the CDR3, the full variable domain is EPEVTQTPSHQVTQMGQEVILRCVPISNHLYFYWYRQILGQKVEFLVSFYNNEISEKSEIFDDQFSVERPDGSNFTLKIRSTKLEDSAMYFCASRRLSYEQYFGPGTRLTVT.